These 10 T cell receptor beta chains came from one sample sequenced in a study of response to subunit inactivated influenza vaccine listed by TCRdb under 2018. The library relied on RT-PCR. Sequencing relied on an Illumina HiSeq 2500. Clones were called with MiXCR by TCRdb after fastp trimmed the public reads at Q25, and only in-frame beta chains were retained. Each CDR3 protein gets just one entry, which takes the most common genes and DNA from the rows behind it. The sample table records 150,000 or so distinct CDR3 sequences; roughly 10% of these occur just once. The ten top clones hold around an eighth of the sample. The label giving this sample's time point can be read as: approximately 40 days after influenza vaccine administration. This material consisted of non-naive T cells sorted from PBMCs, taken roughly 46 days after vaccination. The intended sense of this specimen's cell subset or site label: memory T cell fraction. The receptor source for this set is a man aged 50 or older who received an inactivated influenza vaccine. Donor details come from another sample of the same person, matched by shared clones.

This clonotype was counted ten times or more. In DNA, the CDR3 is TGCAGCGCGGGACAGAACACAGATACGCAGTATTTT. It specifies CSAGQNTDTQYF. V and J are TRBV29-1 and TRBJ2-3, with 7 bases identical to TRBD1. CDR1 SQVTM and CDR2 ANQGSEA come from the germline V gene. The CDR3 runs 12 residues. The V gene end was trimmed by 7 bases and the J gene end by 2 bases; junction bases not matched to a gene: 3.

The chain carries TRBV10-2 and TRBJ2-1; TRBD2 might be the D (7 bases). Germline lookup yields CDR1 WSHSY and CDR2 SAAADI. Trimming took 7 bases from V and 0 from J, leaving 16 bases between them. This CDR3 spans 16 amino acids. The CDR3 region has the DNA TGCGCCAGCACCAAGGGGGGGGCCAGCTCCTACAATGAGCAGTTCTTC. It translates to CASTKGGASSYNEQFF.

The chain is built from TRBV3-1 and TRBJ2-1; D tentatively fits TRBD1 or TRBD2 (5 bases each). Germline V gene sequence: CDR1 LGHDT, CDR2 YNNKEL (reference sequence). The CDR3 sequence is 17 residues long. The ends were cut back, 4 bases at V and 4 bases at J, with 20 bases in the middle. CDR3 residues: CASSLTWDPRSYNEQFF. The CDR3 DNA reads as TGTGCCAGCAGCCTTACGTGGGACCCCCGGTCTTACAATGAGCAGTTCTTC.

This clonotype was seen a handful of times. The V gene is TRBV5-1, the J gene TRBJ2-1, with D tentatively TRBD1 (6 bases). The CDR3 covers 14 residues. Germline lookup yields CDR1 SGHRS and CDR2 YFSETQ. V lost 0 bases and J 10 bases, leaving 14 bases between the germline ends. The CDR3 DNA reads TGCGCCAGCAGCTTGGAACAGGGCAGCGGCGAGCAGTTCTTC. Protein sequence: CASSLEQGSGEQFF.

Only a few counts were recorded for this clonotype. V and J are TRBV24-1 and TRBJ2-5; tentative D call: TRBD2 (6 bases). The germline gives CDR1 KGHDR, CDR2 SFDVKD. The length of the CDR3 is 14 residues. The V end lost 4 bases, the J end lost 5 bases, and 13 bases lay between the germline ends. The CDR3 bases are TGTGCCACCAGTGAGCAGGGAGGATTCGAGACCCAGTACTTC. Its translation: CATSEQGGFETQYF.

The J gene is TRBJ1-5, the V gene TRBV11-2; no clear D. The CDR3 spans 16 residues. Trimming removed 0 bases from V and 4 bases from J, with 13 bases in between. CDR1 is SGHAT and CDR2 is FQNNGV in the germline V gene. CDR3 residues: CASSLDGWATNQPQHF. Here the CDR3 DNA reads TGTGCCAGCAGCTTAGATGGCTGGGCTACTAATCAGCCCCAGCATTTT.

The V call is TRBV20-1, the J call TRBJ2-5; maybe TRBD2 (6 bases). In germline, CDR1 is DFQATT, CDR2 SNEGSKA (reference sequence). There are 12 residues in the CDR3. Trimming took 3 bases from V and 1 from J, leaving 6 bases between them. The CDR3 coding sequence is TGCAGTGCTAGGACTAGCCAAGAGACCCAGTACTTC. Translated: CSARTSQETQYF.

In this sample, this clonotype turned up many times. The chain carries TRBV20-1 and TRBJ1-5, with D possibly TRBD1 on 6 matching bases. The CDR3 runs 15 residues. V was pared by 8 bases and J by 2 bases, with 19 bases between. CDR1 is DFQATT and CDR2 is SNEGSKA in the germline V gene (reference sequence). The CDR3 DNA is TGCAGTACTACCCCCCAGGGGAAGGGCAATCAGCCCCAGCATTTT. This codes for CSTTPQGKGNQPQHF.

This clonotype was observed at least ten times. V is TRBV15 and J is TRBJ2-3; tentatively, D is TRBD2 (5 bases). The V gene's germline CDR1 is LNHNV and CDR2 YYDKDF (reference sequence). The CDR3 is made up of 14 amino acids. The V end lost 3 bases, the J end lost 11 bases, and 18 bases lay between the germline ends. CDR3 coding DNA: TGTGCCACCAGCAGTTCCACGTCGGGGTTAAGGCAGTATTTT. Its translation: CATSSSTSGLRQYF.

This clonotype was counted between two and nine times. The rearrangement links TRBV11-1 to TRBJ1-2, with D maybe TRBD1 (5 bases). The CDR3 length is 13 residues. Germline CDR1 SGHAT, CDR2 FQDESV (reference sequence). V was cut by 6 bases and J by 2 bases, with 10 bases left in between. The CDR3 coding sequence is TGTGCCAGCAGTTCCGGGACCAACTATGGCTACACCTTC. Amino acids: CASSSGTNYGYTF.